The 3 T cell receptor beta chains below all came from one sample that was sequenced in a study of OX40 agonist ivuxolimab in advanced cancers. TCRdb's copy holds only in-frame clones and misses some; the assay was immunoSEQ multiplex PCR. The sample consists of under 80,000 clones, about 85% of them appearing once. The source was CD4+ or CD8+ T cells sorted from blood, collected in a trial of the OX40 agonist ivuxolimab. The receptor set was obtained from an adult with an advanced solid tumor such as melanoma, head and neck, liver or kidney cancer.

This clone was picked up one time. This chain joins TRBV7-8 and TRBJ1-4, with 10 bases fitting TRBD1. The CDR3 covers 16 residues. CDR1 is SGHVS, CDR2 FQNEAQ, per germline. Trimming cost V 5 bases and J 7 bases; bases outside gene matches: 10. This CDR3 reads CASSRDRGLRGEKLFF. The CDR3 bases are TGTGCCAGCAGCCGCGACAGGGGGCTTAGGGGTGAAAAACTGTTTTTT.

This clone was picked up one time. The V and J genes are TRBV5-6 and TRBJ2-5, with 7 bases fitting TRBD2. The ends lost 0 bases at V and 1 base at J; junction bases unmatched: 3. The CDR3 loop spans 15 amino acids. Germline loops: CDR1 SGHDT, CDR2 YYEEEE. In DNA, the CDR3 is TGTGCCAGCAGCTTGGGACTAGCCCTCCAAGAGACCCAGTACTTC. Encoded protein: CASSLGLALQETQYF.

This chain joins TRBV6-1 and TRBJ2-2; D is unresolved. The CDR3 extends over 13 amino acids. Germline V gene data show CDR1 as MNHNS and CDR2 as SASEGT. V was shortened by 7 bases and J by 5 bases, with 11 bases between the two germline ends. CDR3 sequence: CASNTRGTGELFF. The CDR3 DNA sequence: TGTGCCAGCAACACCAGAGGTACCGGGGAGCTGTTTTTT.